This T cell receptor (beta chain) comes out of a study of early T cells in non-severe SARS-CoV-2 infection. Looking at the study overall: The sequenced material was bulk RNA from unsorted whole blood, and its chains were unpaired. General observations from the study: VDJdb matching, biased toward anti-spike CD8 responses, missed private and CD4 specificities.

About this clonotype itself: Its specificity is unknown.

The germline V and J ends were trimmed by 0 bases and 7 bases, with 13 bases remaining between them. The CDR3 is made up of 13 amino acids. Germline V gives CDR1 GTSNPN, CDR2 SVGIG (reference sequence). Individual cDNA molecules received unique molecular identifiers. MiXCR, applied by TCRdb to the 5' RACE reads, yields one record per CDR3 protein. The sample contains approximately 52,000 distinct CDR3 sequences, just over 8% of which appear only once. This chain joins TRBV30 and TRBJ2-7, with D unclear. The sequence derives from an adult who was a healthcare worker with PCR-confirmed SARS-CoV-2 infection or an uninfected control (not recorded which). The sequencing input was whole blood. The CDR3 DNA follows: TGTGCCTGGAGTGTACCGCCCCTCAAGGAGCAGTACTTC. Translated: CAWSVPPLKEQYF.